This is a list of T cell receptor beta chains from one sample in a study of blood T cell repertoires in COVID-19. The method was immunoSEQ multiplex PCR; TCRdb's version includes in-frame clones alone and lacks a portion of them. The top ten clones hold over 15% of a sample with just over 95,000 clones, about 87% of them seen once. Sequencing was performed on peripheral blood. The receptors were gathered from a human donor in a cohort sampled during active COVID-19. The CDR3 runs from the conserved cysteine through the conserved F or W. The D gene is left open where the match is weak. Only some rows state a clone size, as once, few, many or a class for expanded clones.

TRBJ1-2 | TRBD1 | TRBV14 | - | CASSPQGFNYGYTF | TGTGCCAGCAGCCCACAGGGGTTTAACTATGGCTACACCTTC
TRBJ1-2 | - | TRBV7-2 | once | CASSLQGSSYGYTF | TGTGCCAGCAGCTTACAGGGGTCGAGTTATGGCTACACCTTC
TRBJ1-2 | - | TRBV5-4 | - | CASSRSGLLRGGYTF | TGTGCCAGCAGCCGATCCGGGCTCCTAAGGGGTGGCTACACCTTC
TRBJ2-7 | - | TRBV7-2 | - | CASSLKARRSSDSYEQYF | TGTGCCAGCAGCTTAAAGGCTCGCAGGTCTAGCGACTCCTACGAGCAGTACTTC
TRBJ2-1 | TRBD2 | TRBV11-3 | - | CASSFKRAGVAEQFF | TGTGCCAGCAGCTTCAAGAGAGCGGGAGTTGCCGAGCAGTTCTTC
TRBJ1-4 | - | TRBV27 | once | CASSLFSGEKLFF | TGTGCCAGCAGTTTGTTTTCGGGGGAAAAACTGTTTTTT
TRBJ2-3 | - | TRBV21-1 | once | CASSKGGRRTDTQYF | TGTGCCAGCAGCAAGGGCGGGAGGAGAACAGATACGCAGTATTTT
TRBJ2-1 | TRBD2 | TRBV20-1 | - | CSASGGRGWNEQFF | TGCAGTGCTAGTGGCGGGAGAGGGTGGAATGAGCAGTTCTTC
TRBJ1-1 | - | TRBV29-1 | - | CSGGHLNTEAFF | TGCAGCGGAGGACATTTGAACACTGAAGCTTTCTTT
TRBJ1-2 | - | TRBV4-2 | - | CASSPDKNYGYTF | TGTGCCAGCAGCCCCGACAAGAACTATGGCTACACCTTC
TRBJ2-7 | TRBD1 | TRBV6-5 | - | CASSYRTGGYEQYF | TGTGCCAGCAGTTACCGGACAGGGGGATACGAGCAGTACTTC
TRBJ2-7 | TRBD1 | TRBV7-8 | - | CASSPGQPYEQYF | TGTGCCAGCAGCCCGGGACAGCCCTACGAGCAGTACTTC
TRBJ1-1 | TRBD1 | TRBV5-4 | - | CASSRMGQEFEAFF | TGTGCCAGCAGCAGAATGGGACAGGAGTTTGAAGCTTTCTTT
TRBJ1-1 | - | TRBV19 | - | CASSIDPGLGTEAFF | TGTGCCAGTAGTATAGATCCAGGGCTGGGCACTGAAGCTTTCTTT
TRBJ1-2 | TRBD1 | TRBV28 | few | CASSLLGQGVLYGYTF | TGTGCCAGCAGTTTATTAGGACAGGGTGTTCTCTATGGCTACACCTTC
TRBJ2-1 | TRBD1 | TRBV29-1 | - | CSVRDRDFNEQFF | TGCAGCGTCCGGGACAGGGACTTCAATGAGCAGTTCTTC
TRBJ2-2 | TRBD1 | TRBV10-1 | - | CASSDPGQGTGELFF | TGCGCCAGCAGTGACCCCGGACAGGGCACCGGGGAGCTGTTTTTT
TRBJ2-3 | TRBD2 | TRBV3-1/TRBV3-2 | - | CASSQLAGGYTQYF | TGTGCCAGCAGCCAACTGGCGGGGGGGTATACGCAGTATTTT
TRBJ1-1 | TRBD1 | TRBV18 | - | CASSAQGMNTEAFF | TGTGCCAGCTCTGCACAGGGGATGAACACTGAAGCTTTCTTT
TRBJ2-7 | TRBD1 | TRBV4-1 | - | CASSQRTGETYEQYF | TGCGCCAGCAGCCAACGGACAGGAGAGACCTACGAGCAGTACTTC
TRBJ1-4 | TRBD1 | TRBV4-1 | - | CASSQGLAGGWAANEKLFF | TGCGCCAGCAGCCAAGGCTTGGCAGGGGGGTGGGCAGCTAATGAAAAACTGTTTTTT
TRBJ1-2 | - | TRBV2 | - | CASSEVVVGYTF | TGTGCCAGCAGTGAAGTGGTAGTTGGCTACACCTTC
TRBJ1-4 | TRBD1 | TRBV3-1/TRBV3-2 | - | CASSQVDRGLREKLFF | TGTGCCAGCAGCCAAGTCGACAGGGGGCTTAGAGAAAAACTGTTTTTT
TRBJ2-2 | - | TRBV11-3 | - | CASSSHPSVDREAGELFF | TGTGCCAGCAGCTCGCACCCCTCGGTGGATAGGGAGGCGGGGGAGCTGTTTTTT
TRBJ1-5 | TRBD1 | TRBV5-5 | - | CASSDLGQGMMGQPQHF | TGTGCCAGCAGCGACCTGGGACAGGGGATGATGGGTCAGCCCCAGCATTTT
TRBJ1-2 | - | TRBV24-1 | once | CATSDFRGEGYTF | TGTGCCACCAGTGATTTCCGGGGTGAAGGCTACACCTTC
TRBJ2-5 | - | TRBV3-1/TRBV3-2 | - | CASSQGGGHQETQYF | TGTGCCAGCAGCCAAGGTGGGGGCCACCAAGAGACCCAGTACTTC
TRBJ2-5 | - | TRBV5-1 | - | CASSLEPTGLQETQYF | TGCGCCAGCAGCTTGGAGCCGACAGGACTGCAAGAGACCCAGTACTTC
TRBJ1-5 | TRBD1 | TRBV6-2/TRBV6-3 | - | CASSYPTGTHSNQPQHF | TGTGCCAGCAGTTACCCGACAGGGACCCATAGCAATCAGCCCCAGCATTTT
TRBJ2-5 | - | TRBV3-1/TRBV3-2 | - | CASSHAGVGETQYF | TGTGCCAGCAGCCACGCAGGGGTTGGAGAGACCCAGTACTTC
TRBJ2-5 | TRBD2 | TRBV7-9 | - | CASPLAGGQETQYF | TGTGCCAGCCCACTAGCGGGGGGGCAAGAGACCCAGTACTTC
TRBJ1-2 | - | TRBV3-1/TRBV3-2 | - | CASSQDVLQGNYGYTF | TGTGCCAGCAGCCAAGATGTGTTACAGGGAAACTATGGCTACACCTTC
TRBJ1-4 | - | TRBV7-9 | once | CASSLDGHANEKLFF | TGTGCCAGCAGCCTAGACGGACACGCTAATGAAAAACTGTTTTTT
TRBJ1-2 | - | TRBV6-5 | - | CASSVGLGGYTF | TGTGCCAGCAGCGTGGGCCTTGGAGGCTACACCTTC
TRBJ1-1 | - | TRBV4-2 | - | CASKEGGATDTEAFF | TGTGCCAGCAAAGAGGGGGGGGCTACGGACACTGAAGCTTTCTTT
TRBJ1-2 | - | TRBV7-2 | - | CASSLYPRGGAGYTF | TGTGCCAGCAGCTTATATCCCCGGGGGGGCGCGGGCTACACCTTC
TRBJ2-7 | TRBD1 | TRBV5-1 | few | CASSRDRASEQYF | TGCGCCAGCAGCAGGGACAGGGCCTCTGAGCAGTACTTC
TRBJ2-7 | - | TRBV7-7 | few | CASSLVKAPGHRDYEQYF | TGTGCTAGCAGCTTAGTTAAGGCACCGGGCCACAGGGACTACGAGCAGTACTTC
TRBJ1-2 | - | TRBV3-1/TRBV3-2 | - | CASSHSSPQGNNGYTF | TGTGCCAGCAGCCACTCCAGCCCCCAGGGGAATAATGGCTACACCTTC
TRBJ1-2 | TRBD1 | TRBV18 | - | CASSPGTGSNNYGYTF | TGTGCCAGCTCACCTGGGACAGGTTCGAATAACTATGGCTACACCTTC
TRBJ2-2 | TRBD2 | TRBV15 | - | CATSKAGGRTGELFF | TGTGCCACCAGCAAAGCGGGGGGGAGGACCGGGGAGCTGTTTTTT
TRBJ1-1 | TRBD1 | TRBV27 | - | CASSPIRDRVMNTEAFF | TGTGCCAGCAGTCCAATACGGGACAGAGTTATGAACACTGAAGCTTTCTTT
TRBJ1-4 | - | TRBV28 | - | CASSLLGAGLSSGELFF | TGTGCCAGCAGTTTATTGGGCGCGGGACTTTCTTCTGGGGAACTGTTTTTT
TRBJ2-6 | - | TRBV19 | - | CASSRAFSGANVLTF | TGTGCCAGTAGTAGGGCCTTCTCTGGGGCCAACGTCCTGACTTTC
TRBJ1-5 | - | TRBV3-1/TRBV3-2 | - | CASSQGRNQPQHF | TGTGCCAGCAGCCAAGGCAGGAATCAGCCCCAGCATTTT
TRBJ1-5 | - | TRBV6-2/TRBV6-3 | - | CASSYDSFQPQHF | TGTGCCAGCAGTTATGATAGTTTTCAGCCCCAGCATTTT
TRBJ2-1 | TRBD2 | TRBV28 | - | CASLSLAGVFYNEQFF | TGTGCCAGCCTTTCCTTAGCGGGAGTATTCTACAATGAGCAGTTCTTC
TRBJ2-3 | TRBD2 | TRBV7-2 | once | CASSLGIAGGPTDTQYF | TGTGCCAGCAGCTTAGGAATAGCGGGCGGGCCCACAGATACGCAGTATTTT
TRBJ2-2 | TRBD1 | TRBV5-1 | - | CASGLGTGSNTGELFF | TGCGCCAGCGGCCTTGGGACAGGATCGAACACCGGGGAGCTGTTTTTT
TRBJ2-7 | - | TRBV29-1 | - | CSVEGYGGSWGDYEQYF | TGCAGCGTTGAAGGTTATGGCGGCTCTTGGGGGGACTACGAGCAGTACTTC